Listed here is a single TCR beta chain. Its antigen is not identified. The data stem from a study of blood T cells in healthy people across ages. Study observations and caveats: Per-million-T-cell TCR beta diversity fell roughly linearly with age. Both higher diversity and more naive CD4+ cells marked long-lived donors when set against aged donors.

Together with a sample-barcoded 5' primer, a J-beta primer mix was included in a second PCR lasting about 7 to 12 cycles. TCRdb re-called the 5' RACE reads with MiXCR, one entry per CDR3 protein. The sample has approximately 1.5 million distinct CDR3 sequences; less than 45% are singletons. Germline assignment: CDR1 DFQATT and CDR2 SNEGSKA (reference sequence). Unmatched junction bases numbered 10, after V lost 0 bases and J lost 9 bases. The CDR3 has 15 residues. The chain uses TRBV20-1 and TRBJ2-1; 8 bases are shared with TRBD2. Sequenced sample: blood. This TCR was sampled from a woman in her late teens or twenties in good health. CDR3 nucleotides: TGCAGTGCTAGAGATCTGTCGGGGGGGCCTGGTGAGCAGTTCTTC. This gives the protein CSARDLSGGPGEQFF.